This is a list of T cell receptor beta chains from one sample in a study of PD-L1 blockade in urothelial cancer. The assay was immunoSEQ multiplex PCR, and TCRdb's table has in-frame clones only and misses some. This table holds around 80,000 clones, approximately 86% found once. The sequencing here drew on PBMCs, taken around atezolizumab (anti-PD-L1) treatment. Receptors were obtained from a woman aged 70-85 years with urothelial cancer. Each CDR3 is given without its conserved first and last residue.

V gene: TRBV27
J gene: TRBJ2-2
CDR3 protein: ASSLGQGTGELF

V gene: TRBV21-1
J gene: TRBJ1-6
CDR3 protein: ASSKGTEHSSYNSPLH

V gene: TRBV19
J gene: TRBJ2-7
CDR3 protein: ASSPILAPAYEQY

V gene: TRBV2
J gene: TRBJ2-1
CDR3 protein: ASRTDYNEQF

V gene: TRBV28
J gene: TRBJ1-3
CDR3 protein: ASIGDRESSGNTIY

V gene: TRBV11-2
J gene: TRBJ2-3
CDR3 protein: ASSGTGLRTDTQY

V gene: TRBV6-4
J gene: TRBJ2-1
CDR3 protein: ASSEGLAGGLQF

V gene: TRBV9
J gene: TRBJ2-3
CDR3 protein: ASSGPVASPQDTQY

V gene: TRBV6-6
J gene: TRBJ2-7
CDR3 protein: ASSYLFHEQY

V gene: TRBV21-1
J gene: TRBJ1-1
CDR3 protein: ASIKCGLFGF

V gene: TRBV2
J gene: TRBJ2-2
CDR3 protein: ASRLAGGPGAGELF

V gene: TRBV6-5
J gene: TRBJ1-2
CDR3 protein: ASRTHEYGYT

V gene: TRBV19
J gene: TRBJ1-5
CDR3 protein: ASIQGGNSNQPQH

V gene: TRBV11-2
J gene: TRBJ2-1
CDR3 protein: ASSLWGEGYSYNEQF

V gene: TRBV7-6
J gene: TRBJ2-3
CDR3 protein: ASSLYTGVKDTQY

V gene: TRBV5-1
J gene: TRBJ1-5
CDR3 protein: ASSLSGVSNQPQH

V gene: TRBV18
J gene: TRBJ1-2
CDR3 protein: ASSPGQENSYGYT

V gene: TRBV30
J gene: TRBJ2-3
CDR3 protein: AWSVWWSVSGGAMTDTQY

V gene: TRBV29-1
J gene: TRBJ1-1
CDR3 protein: SVRVAGEAF

V gene: TRBV4-1
J gene: TRBJ2-3
CDR3 protein: ASSQGGSGYTDTQY

V gene: TRBV10-3
J gene: TRBJ2-7
CDR3 protein: AIARDWNYEQY

V gene: TRBV5-1
J gene: TRBJ1-1
CDR3 protein: ASSQPGQNTEAF

V gene: TRBV7-2
J gene: TRBJ2-2
CDR3 protein: ASSLWTGSTGELF

V gene: TRBV21-1
J gene: TRBJ1-1
CDR3 protein: ASPGDRGPNTEAF

V gene: TRBV21-1
J gene: TRBJ1-3
CDR3 protein: ASSTGQSSGNTIY

V gene: TRBV10-1
J gene: TRBJ2-3
CDR3 protein: ASSASGTDTQY

V gene: TRBV6-5
J gene: TRBJ2-7
CDR3 protein: ASSSRTGGSYEQY

V gene: TRBV30
J gene: TRBJ2-1
CDR3 protein: AWSIGPDMYNEQF

V gene: TRBV5-1
J gene: TRBJ2-1
CDR3 protein: ASSLGEVYNEQF

V gene: TRBV4-1
J gene: TRBJ1-4
CDR3 protein: ASSQNRRGPTATNEKLF

V gene: TRBV2
J gene: TRBJ2-7
CDR3 protein: ASSEQGEHYEQY

V gene: TRBV9
J gene: TRBJ2-2
CDR3 protein: ASNPGNSQTGELF

V gene: TRBV6-1
J gene: TRBJ1-1
CDR3 protein: ASSEGRGTEAF

V gene: TRBV9
J gene: TRBJ2-1
CDR3 protein: ASSAQRGVDEQF

V gene: TRBV7-8
J gene: TRBJ2-2
CDR3 protein: ASSRMGQGRTGELF

V gene: TRBV5-1
J gene: TRBJ1-1
CDR3 protein: ASSLGAGGPMNTEAF

V gene: TRBV28
J gene: TRBJ1-2
CDR3 protein: ASSLGLYGYT

V gene: TRBV5-1
J gene: TRBJ2-1
CDR3 protein: ASSSTSGAYNEQF

V gene: TRBV7-8
J gene: TRBJ1-2
CDR3 protein: ASSPRYAGLPGGYT

V gene: TRBV5-4
J gene: TRBJ2-7
CDR3 protein: ASSFPGQGYEQY

V gene: TRBV30
J gene: TRBJ1-4
CDR3 protein: AWKGPPGSSNEKLF

V gene: TRBV4-1
J gene: TRBJ1-2
CDR3 protein: ASSHRDGYT

V gene: TRBV5-1
J gene: TRBJ2-1
CDR3 protein: ASSLTGGSYNEQF

V gene: TRBV6-1
J gene: TRBJ1-5
CDR3 protein: ASSASGRDNQPQH

V gene: TRBV7-9
J gene: TRBJ2-2
CDR3 protein: ASSTPAGGRGELF

V gene: TRBV5-1
J gene: TRBJ2-2
CDR3 protein: ASSTQGHLLAGGELF

V gene: TRBV18
J gene: TRBJ2-3
CDR3 protein: ASSPSGVTDTQY

V gene: TRBV7-6
J gene: TRBJ1-5
CDR3 protein: ASSLGGSSWE